The source of this TCR beta chain is a study of response to subunit inactivated influenza vaccine. For this clonotype: What it binds is not known.

TCRdb used MiXCR to reprocess the RT-PCR reads, holding one entry per CDR3 protein. The repertoire holds more than 200,000 distinct CDR3 sequences, with 12% as singletons. Study-wide findings and caveats: After each seasonal influenza vaccination, few new T cells are recruited, the authors suggested.

The receptor was derived from a middle-aged man who received an inactivated influenza vaccine. Sequences were derived from non-naive T cells sorted from PBMCs, sampled roughly 2 weeks before vaccination.

This CDR3 reads CASSQDTPTDTQYF. The CDR3 DNA reads TGTGCCAGCAGCCAGGACACTCCCACAGATACGCAGTATTTT. This chain links TRBV4-2 with TRBJ2-3; a weak D match, TRBD1 (5 bases). The V end lost 3 bases, the J end lost 2 bases, and 9 bases lay between the germline ends. Germline values: CDR1 LGHNA, CDR2 YNFKEQ. There are 14 residues in the CDR3.